This T cell receptor beta chain was profiled in a study of shared clonotypes between healthy human individuals. For the study at large: Aged between 18 and 49, the donors were a couple of women and three men. Study observations and caveats: For naive CD4 cells, approximately 4.7% of clonotypes were shared across four donors.

HIV-negative, healthy adults without recent acute infections or vaccinations were the donors. Repertoires were generated with immunoSEQ multiplex PCR, while TCRdb's copy carries only in-frame clones and drops some. The sample has about 2.4 million clones, approximately 93% seen once. A note on this clone: The antigen remains unidentified.

This CDR3 is built from 15 residues. Germline V gene lookup returns CDR1 SGHRS and CDR2 YFSETQ. V lost 0 bases, J lost 7 bases, and 14 bases lay in between. This receptor was obtained from a man aged 18 to 30 in good health. Some clones in this sample may be carry-over from other donors' samples. This rearrangement joins TRBV5-1 to TRBJ2-1; the D gene is possibly TRBD1 (6 bases). Sequencing was carried out using naive CD4+ T cells from PBMCs. Described subset: CD45RA+ positively selected. The CDR3 region has the DNA TGCGCCAGCAGCTTGGACGGACAGAGAGGGAATGAGCAGTTCTTC. It is translated as CASSLDGQRGNEQFF.